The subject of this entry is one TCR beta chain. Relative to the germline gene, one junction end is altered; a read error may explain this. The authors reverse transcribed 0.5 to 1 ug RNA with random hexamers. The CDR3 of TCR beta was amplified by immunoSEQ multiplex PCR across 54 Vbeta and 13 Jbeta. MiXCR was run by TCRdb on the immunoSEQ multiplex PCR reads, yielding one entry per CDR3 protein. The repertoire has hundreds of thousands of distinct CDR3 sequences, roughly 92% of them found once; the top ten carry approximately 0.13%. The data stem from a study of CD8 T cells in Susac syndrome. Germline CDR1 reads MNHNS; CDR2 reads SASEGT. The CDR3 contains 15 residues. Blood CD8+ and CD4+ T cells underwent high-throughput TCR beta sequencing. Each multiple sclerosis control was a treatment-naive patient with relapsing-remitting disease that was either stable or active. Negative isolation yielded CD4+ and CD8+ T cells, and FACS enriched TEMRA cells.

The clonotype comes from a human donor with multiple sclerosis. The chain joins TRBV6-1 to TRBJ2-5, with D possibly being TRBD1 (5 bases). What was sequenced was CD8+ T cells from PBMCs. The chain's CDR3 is CASCELGRLQETQYF. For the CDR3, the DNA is TGTGCCAGCTGTGAATTGGGGCGGCTCCAAGAGACCCAGTACTTC.